The 9 T cell receptor beta chains below all came from one sample that was sequenced in a study of T-cell memory formation after mild COVID-19. TCRdb used MiXCR to reprocess the 5' RACE reads, holding one entry per CDR3 protein. The profile shows roughly 250,000 distinct CDR3 sequences, over 15% of them singletons. The sequencing sample was made of PBMCs or a T cell subset sorted from them (not recorded which). The receptors come from a man younger than 30 who had mild COVID-19 (a few samples of this study predate the infection). Cell type and time point are not known.

This clonotype has a handful of counts. The CDR3 region is CASSQDAGSGNTIYF. In DNA form, the CDR3 reads TGCGCCAGCAGCCAAGATGCAGGCTCTGGAAACACCATATATTTT. The chain employs TRBV4-1 and TRBJ1-3; D gene uncertain. Looked up from germline, CDR1 is MGHRA and CDR2 is YSYEKL. CDR3 size: 15 residues. Between the trimmed V and J ends, which lost 0 bases and 0 bases, there was a span of 6 bases.

This sequence joins TRBV21-1 and TRBJ2-2; the table's D call, TRBD1, has no DNA check behind it. TRBV21-1 counts as a pseudogene. This CDR3 contains 13 residues. The CDR3 DNA follows: TGTGCCAGCCCCAGGGTAGGGACCGGGGAGCTGTTTTTT. Amino acids: CASPRVGTGELFF.

This clonotype was counted at least ten times. V gene TRBV7-9 combines with J gene TRBJ2-5; D call uncertain. V lost 5 bases and J lost 2, with 9 bases in between. CDR1 and CDR2 (germline): SEHNR, FQNEAQ (reference sequence). This CDR3 has 13 residues. The CDR3 DNA sequence: TGTGCCAGCAGCCTACTTGGGCAAGAGACCCAGTACTTC. It translates to CASSLLGQETQYF.

Many counts were recorded for this clonotype. The chain recombines TRBV6-6 with TRBJ2-7, with a possible D match to TRBD1 (6 bases). The length of the CDR3 is 13 residues. V was clipped by 6 bases and J by 3 bases, with 12 bases between them. Germline CDR1 and CDR2: MNHNY and SVGAGI (reference sequence). Here the CDR3 DNA reads TGTGCCAGCAGCCCAACAGGGAACTACGAGCAGTACGTC. Protein product: CASSPTGNYEQYV.

The chain is built from TRBV7-2 and TRBJ2-1; 13 bases match TRBD2. Germline V gene sequence: CDR1 SGHTA, CDR2 FQGNSA. With V trimmed by 3 bases and J by 6 bases, 2 bases remained unmatched. The CDR3 is 15 residues long. CDR3 DNA sequence: TGTGCCAGCAGCTTTACTAGCGGGGGGGGCAATGAGCAGTTCTTC. This sequence encodes CASSFTSGGGNEQFF.

The J gene is TRBJ1-6, the V gene TRBV5-1, with unresolved D. V gave up 4 bases and J gave up 10 bases, with 12 bases separating them. The length of the CDR3 is 13 residues. Germline CDR1 reads SGHRS; CDR2 reads YFSETQ. In DNA, the CDR3 is TGCGCCAGCAGCCCTTACTCGGTGTCACCCCTCCACTTT. The encoded protein is CASSPYSVSPLHF.

The genes are TRBV20-1 and TRBJ2-5; D might be TRBD1 or TRBD2, each matching 5 bases. Germline CDR1 and CDR2: DFQATT and SNEGSKA (reference sequence). V lost 1 base to trimming and J lost 7 bases, with 19 bases between them. The CDR3 is 15 residues long. CDR3 in DNA: TGCAGTGCTAGAGCGCCCCTCAACCCGAGGGGGACCCAGTACTTC. Encoded protein: CSARAPLNPRGTQYF.

This chain uses TRBV29-1 with TRBJ2-5; TRBD1 is a possible D gene (5 bases). The CDR3 consists of 13 residues. Deletions cut 7 bases from V and 1 base from J, with 13 bases between. CDR1 and CDR2 (germline): SQVTM, ANQGSEA. This chain's CDR3 is CSGGHHVQETQYF. The CDR3 nucleotides are TGCAGCGGAGGACACCATGTCCAAGAGACCCAGTACTTC.

This clonotype was detected many times. The rearrangement uses TRBV24-1 and TRBJ2-5; tentatively, D is TRBD2 (5 bases). CDR1 is KGHDR and CDR2 is SFDVKD in the germline V gene. This CDR3 comprises 15 residues. Trimming pared 3 bases from V and 2 bases from J, leaving 12 bases between. CDR3 sequence reads: CATSDPTGIQETQYF. CDR3 DNA sequence: TGTGCCACCAGTGATCCCACGGGGATACAAGAGACCCAGTACTTC.